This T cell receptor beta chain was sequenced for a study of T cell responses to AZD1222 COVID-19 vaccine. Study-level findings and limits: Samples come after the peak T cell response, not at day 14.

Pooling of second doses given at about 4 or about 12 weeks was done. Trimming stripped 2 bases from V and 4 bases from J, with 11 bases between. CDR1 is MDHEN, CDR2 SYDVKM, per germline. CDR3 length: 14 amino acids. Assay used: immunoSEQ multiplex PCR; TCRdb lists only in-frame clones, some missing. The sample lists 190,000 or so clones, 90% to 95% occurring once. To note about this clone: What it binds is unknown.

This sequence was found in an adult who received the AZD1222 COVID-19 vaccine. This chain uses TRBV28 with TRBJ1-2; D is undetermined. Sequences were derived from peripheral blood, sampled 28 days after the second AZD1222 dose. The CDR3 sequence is CASSLEAGGYGYTF. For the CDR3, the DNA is TGTGCCAGCAGTTTAGAGGCGGGAGGCTATGGCTACACCTTC.